The entry below gives a single TCR beta chain sequence along with its context. What it recognizes is unknown. Assay: immunoSEQ multiplex PCR; the TCRdb copy retains only in-frame clones and omits some. Of about 250,000 clones in the sample, approximately 84% were seen once. The CDR3 runs 13 residues. The ends lost 1 base at V and 10 bases at J; junction bases unmatched: 6. Germline V gene lookup returns CDR1 SGHAT and CDR2 FQNNGV. The data are from a study of cytomegalovirus exposure and HLA in healthy donors. The study's findings and limits: The tendency of first-cohort TCR clusters to co-occur in the roughly 130 validation repertoires was the finding of a later analysis. Most TCR sequences showed up rarely, but some public TCRs showed up in many donors. Using the classifier, cytomegalovirus status was reportedly diagnosed with high specificity and sensitivity.

The genes are TRBV11-2 and TRBJ2-7; TRBD1 agrees at 8 bases. Source material: PBMCs. The TCR sequence derives from a man aged 18 to 29 in good health and CMV-seropositive. The DNA for the CDR3 is TGTGCCAGCAGCTTAGTAGGGACAGGCCAACAGTACTTC. Encoded protein: CASSLVGTGQQYF. The full variable domain, completed using reference TRBV11-2 and TRBJ2-7, is EAGVAQSPRYKIIEKRQSVAFWCNPISGHATLYWYQQILGQGPKLLIQFQNNGVVDDSQLPKDRFSAERLKGVDSTLKIQPAKLEDSAVYLCASSLVGTGQQYFGPGTRLTVT.